The sequence of this T cell receptor (beta chain) was determined in a study of cytomegalovirus exposure and HLA in healthy donors. The overall study: A data release that came early held roughly 85 million unique TCRs from HLA-typed donors.

Study outcomes and limitations: One variant, a missense change in DCLRE1C, was linked in a later analysis to TCR beta V- and J-gene trimming.

As concerns this clone: What it recognizes is unknown.

Primers: 60 Vbeta forward and 13 Jbeta reverse. In the original processing: Some 10 million of 80 million to 85 million unique TCR beta chains were shared, per a later count. Sequenced by immunoSEQ multiplex PCR; TCRdb stores in-frame clones only, minus some. That table furnishes V, J and clone size, whereas the DNA furnished D and trimming. The sample lists 100,000 to 150,000 clones, almost 80% occurring once. Germline V lookup: CDR1 SGHKS, CDR2 YYEKEE (reference sequence). This CDR3 region has 15 residues. V lost 3 bases to trimming and J lost 3 bases; unmatched junction nucleotides: 8. This clonotype originated in a female donor in good health and CMV-seronegative. The rearrangement links TRBV5-5 to TRBJ2-7, with TRBD1 matching over 8 bases. The specimen sequenced was PBMCs. The CDR3 protein is CASSYPGQVNYEQYF. The CDR3 DNA reads TGTGCCAGCAGCTATCCGGGACAGGTGAACTACGAGCAGTACTTC.